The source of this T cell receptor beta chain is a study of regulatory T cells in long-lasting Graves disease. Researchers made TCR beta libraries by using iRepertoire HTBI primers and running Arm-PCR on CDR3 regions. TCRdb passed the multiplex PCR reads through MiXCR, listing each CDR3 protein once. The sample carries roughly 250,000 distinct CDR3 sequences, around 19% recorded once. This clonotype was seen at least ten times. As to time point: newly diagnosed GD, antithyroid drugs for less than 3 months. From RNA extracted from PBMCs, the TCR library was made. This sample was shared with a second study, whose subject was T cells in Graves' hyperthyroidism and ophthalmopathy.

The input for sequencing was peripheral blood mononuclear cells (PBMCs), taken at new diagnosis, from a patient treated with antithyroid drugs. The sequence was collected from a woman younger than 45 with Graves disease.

CDR3: CASRGTGGDRGYTF. The CDR3 region has the DNA TGTGCCAGCAGAGGGACAGGGGGCGACAGGGGCTACACCTTC. The chain recombines TRBV6-2 or TRBV6-3 with TRBJ1-2; 12 positions match TRBD1. The CDR3 consists of 14 residues. The trim removed 6 bases at V and 8 bases at J, leaving 7 bases unmatched. Germline assignment: CDR1 MNHEY and CDR2 SVGEGT.